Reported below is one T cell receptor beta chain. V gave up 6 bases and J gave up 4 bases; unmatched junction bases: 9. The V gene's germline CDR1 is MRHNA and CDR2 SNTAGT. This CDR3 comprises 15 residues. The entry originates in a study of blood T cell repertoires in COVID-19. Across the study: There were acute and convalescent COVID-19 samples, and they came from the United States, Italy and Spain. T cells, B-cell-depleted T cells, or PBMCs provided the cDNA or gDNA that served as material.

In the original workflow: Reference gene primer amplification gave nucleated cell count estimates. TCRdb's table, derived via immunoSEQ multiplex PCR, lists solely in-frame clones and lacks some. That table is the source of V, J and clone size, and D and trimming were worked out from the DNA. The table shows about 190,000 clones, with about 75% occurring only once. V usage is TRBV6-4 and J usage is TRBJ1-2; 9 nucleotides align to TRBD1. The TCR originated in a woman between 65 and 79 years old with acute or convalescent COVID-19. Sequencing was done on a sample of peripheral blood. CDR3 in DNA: TGTGCCAGCAGAATCCCACGGACAGGGGCCTATGGCTACACCTTC. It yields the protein CASRIPRTGAYGYTF.